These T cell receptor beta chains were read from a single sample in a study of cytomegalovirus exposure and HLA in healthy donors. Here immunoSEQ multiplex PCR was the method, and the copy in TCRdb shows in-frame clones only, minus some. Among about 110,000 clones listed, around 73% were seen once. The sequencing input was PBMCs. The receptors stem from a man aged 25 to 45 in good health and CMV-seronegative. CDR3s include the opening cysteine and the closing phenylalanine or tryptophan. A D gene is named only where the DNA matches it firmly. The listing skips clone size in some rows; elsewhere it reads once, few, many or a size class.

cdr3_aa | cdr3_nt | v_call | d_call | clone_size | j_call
CASSPGPGRGDTQYF | TGCGCCAGCAGCCCCGGGCCAGGGCGGGGAGATACGCAGTATTTT | TRBV4-1 | NA | NA | TRBJ2-3
CASSPWGEVTNEKLFF | TGTGCCAGCTCACCATGGGGCGAGGTGACGAATGAAAAACTGTTTTTT | TRBV18 | NA | NA | TRBJ1-4
CASSGERHNEQFF | TGTGCCAGCAGCGGGGAGCGCCACAATGAGCAGTTCTTC | TRBV21-1 | NA | once | TRBJ2-1
CASSMYVGGSEQFF | TGTGCCAGTAGTATGTATGTGGGGGGGAGTGAGCAGTTCTTC | TRBV19 | TRBD2 | NA | TRBJ2-1
CASRKGGGSYEQYF | TGTGCCAGCAGAAAAGGGGGCGGCTCCTACGAGCAGTACTTC | TRBV7-2 | TRBD1 | NA | TRBJ2-7
CASSVEGSGNTIYF | TGTGCCAGCAGTGTGGAGGGATCTGGAAACACCATATATTTT | TRBV6-1 | NA | NA | TRBJ1-3
CASRGRGPNEKLFF | TGTGCCAGCAGGGGTAGGGGGCCTAATGAAAAACTGTTTTTT | TRBV2 | TRBD1 | NA | TRBJ1-4
CASSIGPTGSQPQHF | TGTGCCAGTAGTATAGGGCCTACAGGGAGTCAGCCCCAGCATTTT | TRBV19 | NA | NA | TRBJ1-5
CASSIRLARVLAKNIQYF | TGTGCCAGTAGTATAAGGCTAGCTCGAGTGTTAGCCAAAAACATTCAGTACTTC | TRBV19 | NA | NA | TRBJ2-4
CAISEREGMGDQPQHF | TGTGCCATCAGTGAAAGAGAGGGTATGGGAGATCAGCCCCAGCATTTT | TRBV10-3 | NA | NA | TRBJ1-5
CAWSPDRGTEAFF | TGTGCCTGGAGTCCCGACAGGGGCACTGAAGCTTTCTTT | TRBV30 | TRBD1 | NA | TRBJ1-1
CASSFISYGYTF | TGTGCCAGCAGTTTTATCAGCTATGGCTACACCTTC | TRBV28 | NA | once | TRBJ1-2
CASSGGGRNSNQPQHF | TGTGCCAGCAGTGGGGGGGGACGGAATAGCAATCAGCCCCAGCATTTT | TRBV7-8 | NA | NA | TRBJ1-5
CSVEDVEQSNSYEQYF | TGCAGCGTTGAAGATGTGGAACAGTCAAACTCCTACGAGCAGTACTTC | TRBV29-1 | NA | once | TRBJ2-7
CASRTWGLDGYTF | TGTGCCAGCAGGACGTGGGGCCTCGATGGCTACACCTTC | TRBV27 | NA | once | TRBJ1-2
CASSLGGSGANVLTF | TGCGCCAGCAGCTTGGGAGGCTCTGGGGCCAACGTCCTGACTTTC | TRBV5-1 | NA | NA | TRBJ2-6
CASGAGGGYNEQFF | TGTGCCAGCGGAGCGGGAGGGGGGTACAATGAGCAGTTCTTC | TRBV19 | TRBD2 | NA | TRBJ2-1
CASSPNSGGELFF | TGTGCCAGCTCACCAAACAGTGGCGGGGAGCTGTTTTTT | TRBV18 | NA | NA | TRBJ2-2
CASSDQGATNSPLHF | TGTGCCAGTAGTGATCAGGGGGCTACAAATTCACCCCTCCACTTT | TRBV19 | TRBD1 | NA | TRBJ1-6
CASSLGTGAGETQYF | TGTGCCAGCAGCTTGGGGACAGGGGCGGGGGAGACCCAGTACTTC | TRBV5-4 | TRBD1 | few | TRBJ2-5
CASSPGSPGELFF | TGTGCCAGCAGCCCGGGTTCTCCCGGGGAGCTGTTTTTT | TRBV4-2 | NA | once | TRBJ2-2
CASSQQGASGNTIYF | TGTGCCAGCAGCCAACAGGGGGCATCTGGAAACACCATATATTTT | TRBV14 | TRBD1 | NA | TRBJ1-3
CASSQEGTSTDTQYF | TGCGCCAGCAGCCAAGAAGGGACTAGCACAGATACGCAGTATTTT | TRBV4-1 | NA | NA | TRBJ2-3
CASSDPRQGVSGEAFF | TGTGCCAGCAGTGACCCAAGACAGGGGGTATCTGGTGAAGCTTTCTTT | TRBV2 | TRBD1 | NA | TRBJ1-1
CASNGERYTF | TGTGCCAGCAACGGGGAGCGCTACACCTTC | TRBV2 | NA | NA | TRBJ1-2
CSVVEGAGDTQYF | TGCAGCGTTGTTGAGGGGGCTGGGGATACGCAGTATTTT | TRBV29-1 | TRBD1 | NA | TRBJ2-3
CASSLRQGFTQPQHF | TGTGCCAGTAGTTTAAGACAGGGGTTCACCCAGCCCCAGCATTTT | TRBV19 | TRBD1 | few | TRBJ1-5
CASSSPGTGWDTEAFF | TGTGCCAGCAGTTCCCCCGGGACAGGGTGGGACACTGAAGCTTTCTTT | TRBV27 | TRBD1 | once | TRBJ1-1
CATSLDVGETQYF | TGTGCCACCAGCCTAGACGTCGGAGAGACCCAGTACTTC | TRBV15 | NA | NA | TRBJ2-5
CASSTGQGSEQFF | TGCGCCAGCAGCACAGGACAGGGTAGTGAGCAGTTCTTC | TRBV5-1 | TRBD1 | NA | TRBJ2-1
CASSLSRSGDTQYF | TGTGCCAGCAGTTTGTCCCGATCAGGGGATACGCAGTATTTT | TRBV28 | NA | NA | TRBJ2-3
CASSTNGATTYEQYF | TGTGCCAGCAGTACCAATGGGGCAACGACCTACGAGCAGTACTTC | TRBV6-5 | NA | once | TRBJ2-7
CASSSPTGSPGGTEAFF | TGTGCCAGCAGCTCCCCGACAGGATCCCCTGGTGGCACTGAAGCTTTCTTT | TRBV5-4 | NA | NA | TRBJ1-1
CASRQGDYGYTF | TGTGCCAGCCGGCAGGGGGACTATGGCTACACCTTC | TRBV6-1 | TRBD1 | NA | TRBJ1-2
CASSFQVGGNTDTQYF | TGTGCCAGCAGTTTTCAGGTCGGGGGGAACACAGATACGCAGTATTTT | TRBV28 | TRBD2 | few | TRBJ2-3
CASRGLAGVVDEQFF | TGTGCCAGCAGGGGACTAGCGGGAGTGGTAGATGAGCAGTTCTTC | TRBV28 | TRBD2 | few | TRBJ2-1
CASSFGTSLYEQYF | TGCGCCAGCAGCTTCGGGACTAGCTTGTACGAGCAGTACTTC | TRBV5-1 | TRBD2 | NA | TRBJ2-7
CASSTMTGGETQYF | TGCGCCAGCAGCACCATGACAGGAGGCGAGACCCAGTACTTC | TRBV5-1 | NA | once | TRBJ2-5
CASSSHGDRGVGEQYF | TGTGCCAGCAGTTCCCACGGGGACAGGGGGGTAGGCGAGCAGTACTTC | TRBV28 | TRBD1 | NA | TRBJ2-7
CAWSVGGAGAATDTQYF | TGTGCCTGGAGTGTAGGAGGGGCGGGGGCCGCTACAGATACGCAGTATTTT | TRBV30 | NA | once | TRBJ2-3
CASSSGQGGPEAFF | TGCGCCAGCAGCTCCGGACAGGGAGGCCCTGAAGCTTTCTTT | TRBV5-1 | TRBD1 | once | TRBJ1-1
CASSFKARGEEKLFF | TGTGCCAGCAGTTTCAAAGCGCGGGGGGAGGAAAAACTGTTTTTT | TRBV28 | NA | NA | TRBJ1-4
CASSESTGDNEQFF | TGCGCCAGCAGTGAGTCAACAGGAGACAATGAGCAGTTCTTC | TRBV10-1 | NA | NA | TRBJ2-1
CASSIAPNRQTNTEAFF | TGTGCCAGTAGTATAGCCCCTAATCGACAGACGAACACTGAAGCTTTCTTT | TRBV19 | NA | once | TRBJ1-1
CASSPTDSNEKLFF | TGTGCCAGCAGTCCGACAGATAGTAATGAAAAACTGTTTTTT | TRBV28 | NA | NA | TRBJ1-4
CASSSYQGLHTEAFF | TGTGCCAGCAGTTCGTACCAGGGGCTACACACTGAAGCTTTCTTT | TRBV28 | NA | NA | TRBJ1-1